This T cell receptor (beta chain) comes out of a study of radiotherapy plus CTLA-4 blockade in lung cancer (dated by TCRdb to 2016 to 2019). For the study in its entirety: Objective responses were observed in 15% to 20% of enrolled patients, and disease control was achieved in roughly 30%. Results the study describes overall, beyond this receptor: The strongest predictors of response, as reported, were early dynamic changes in blood T cell clones along with a rise in serum interferon-beta after radiation. After treatment with radiotherapy and ipilimumab, TCR clones that came from tumors expanded in the peripheral blood.

The germline V gene specifies SGHRS as CDR1 and YFSETQ as CDR2. The CDR3 has 13 amino acids, counting the end cysteine and phenylalanine. The read is trimmed to its CDR3 DNA, 39 bases read in frame from base 1. The V end loses 4 bases and the J end loses 4 bases, and a stretch of 9 bases separates them. The study evaluated CTLA-4 blockade (ipilimumab) given together with focal radiation therapy in patients who had chemo-refractory metastatic non-small-cell lung cancer. Libraries came from the immunoSEQ multiplex PCR assay. TCRdb stores this immuneACCESS table with in-frame sequences only. Part of the clones is absent; in the studies checked, under half of the shortfall reflects unresolved V genes, and no reason is known for the rest. The sample profile shows about 110,000 clones; over 75% of them were found once. 2.4% of the sample lies in the top ten. To note about this clone: No antigen is known for it. Per-base quality was not reported, and no clone a single base away is much larger than it. Other DNA variants within this sample encode the same CDR3.

The clonotype was recovered from a human donor with non-small cell lung cancer that progressed on radiotherapy plus ipilimumab. Some clones in this sample may be carry-over from other donors' samples. The sequence is built from TRBV5-1 and TRBJ2-1, with TRBD1 as a weak D call on 5 bases. The material was peripheral blood, obtained from a patient treated with radiotherapy plus ipilimumab. The encoded CDR3 is CASSLDTYNEQFF. The sequenced DNA: TGCGCCAGCAGCCTGGACACTTACAATGAGCAGTTCTTC.